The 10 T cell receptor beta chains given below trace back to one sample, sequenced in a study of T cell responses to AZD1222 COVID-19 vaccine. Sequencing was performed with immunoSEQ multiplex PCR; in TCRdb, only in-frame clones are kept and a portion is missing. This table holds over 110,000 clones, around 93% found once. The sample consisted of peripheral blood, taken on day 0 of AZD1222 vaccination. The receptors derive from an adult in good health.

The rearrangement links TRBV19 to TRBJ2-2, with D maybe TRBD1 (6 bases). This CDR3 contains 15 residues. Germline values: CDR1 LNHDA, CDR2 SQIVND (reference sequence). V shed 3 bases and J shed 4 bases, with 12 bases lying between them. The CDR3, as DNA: TGTGCCAGTAGTATCCACAGGGCCGGCACCGGGGAGCTGTTTTTT. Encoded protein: CASSIHRAGTGELFF.

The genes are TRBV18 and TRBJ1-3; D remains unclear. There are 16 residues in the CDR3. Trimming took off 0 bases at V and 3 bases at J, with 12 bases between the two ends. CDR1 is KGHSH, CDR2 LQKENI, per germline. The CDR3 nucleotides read TGTGCCAGCTCACCACCGTCAGGCCTGAGTGGAAACACCATATATTTT. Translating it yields CASSPPSGLSGNTIYF.

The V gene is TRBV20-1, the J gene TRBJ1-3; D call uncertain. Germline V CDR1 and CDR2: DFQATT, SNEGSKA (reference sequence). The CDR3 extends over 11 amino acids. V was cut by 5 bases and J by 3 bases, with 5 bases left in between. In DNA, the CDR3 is TGCAGTGCTGAGAATGGAAACACCATATATTTT. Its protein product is CSAENGNTIYF.

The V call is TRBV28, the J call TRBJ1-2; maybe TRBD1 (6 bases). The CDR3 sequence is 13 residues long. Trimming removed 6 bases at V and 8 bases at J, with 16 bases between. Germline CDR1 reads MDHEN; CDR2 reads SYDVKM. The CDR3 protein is CASSDGTPRGYTF. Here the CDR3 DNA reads TGTGCCAGCAGCGACGGGACACCGAGGGGCTACACCTTC.

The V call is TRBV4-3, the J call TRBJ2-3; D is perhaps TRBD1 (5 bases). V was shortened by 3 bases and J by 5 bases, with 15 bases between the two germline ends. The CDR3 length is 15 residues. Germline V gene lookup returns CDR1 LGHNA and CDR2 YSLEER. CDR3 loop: CASSQGLGAVDTQYF. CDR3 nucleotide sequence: TGCGCCAGCAGCCAGGGCTTAGGGGCGGTAGATACGCAGTATTTT.

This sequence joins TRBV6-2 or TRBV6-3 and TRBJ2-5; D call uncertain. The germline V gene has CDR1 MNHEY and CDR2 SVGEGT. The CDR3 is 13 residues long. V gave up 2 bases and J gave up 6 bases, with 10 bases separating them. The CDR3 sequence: CASSYLPVQTQYF. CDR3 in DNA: TGTGCCAGCAGTTACCTCCCGGTGCAGACCCAGTACTTC.

CDR3 sequence reads: CSVVRRGHTDTQYF. CDR3 DNA: TGCAGCGTTGTTAGAAGGGGGCACACAGATACGCAGTATTTT. V and J are TRBV29-1 and TRBJ2-3; 7 bases are a match to TRBD1. Germline CDR1 and CDR2: SQVTM and ANQGSEA. The CDR3 is 14 amino acids. V lost 4 bases to trimming and J lost 2 bases; unmatched junction nucleotides: 6.

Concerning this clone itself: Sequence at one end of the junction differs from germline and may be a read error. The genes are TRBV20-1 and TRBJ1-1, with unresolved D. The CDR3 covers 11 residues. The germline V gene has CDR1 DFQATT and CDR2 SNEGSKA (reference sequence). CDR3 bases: TGCAGTGCCAGAGGGAGGACTGAAGCTTTCTTT. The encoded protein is CSARGRTEAFF.

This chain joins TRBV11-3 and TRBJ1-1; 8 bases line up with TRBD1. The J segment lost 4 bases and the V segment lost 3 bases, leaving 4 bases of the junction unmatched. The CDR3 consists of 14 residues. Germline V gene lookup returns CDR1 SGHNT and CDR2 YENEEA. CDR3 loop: CASSFQGAPTEAFF. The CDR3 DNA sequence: TGTGCCAGCAGCTTTCAGGGGGCGCCCACTGAAGCTTTCTTT.

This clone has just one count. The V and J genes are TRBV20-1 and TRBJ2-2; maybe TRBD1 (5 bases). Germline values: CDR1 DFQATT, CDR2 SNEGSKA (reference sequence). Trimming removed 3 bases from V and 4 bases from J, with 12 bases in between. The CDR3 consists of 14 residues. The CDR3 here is CSASNSQGTGELFF. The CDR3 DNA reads TGCAGTGCTAGTAATAGCCAGGGCACCGGGGAGCTGTTTTTT.